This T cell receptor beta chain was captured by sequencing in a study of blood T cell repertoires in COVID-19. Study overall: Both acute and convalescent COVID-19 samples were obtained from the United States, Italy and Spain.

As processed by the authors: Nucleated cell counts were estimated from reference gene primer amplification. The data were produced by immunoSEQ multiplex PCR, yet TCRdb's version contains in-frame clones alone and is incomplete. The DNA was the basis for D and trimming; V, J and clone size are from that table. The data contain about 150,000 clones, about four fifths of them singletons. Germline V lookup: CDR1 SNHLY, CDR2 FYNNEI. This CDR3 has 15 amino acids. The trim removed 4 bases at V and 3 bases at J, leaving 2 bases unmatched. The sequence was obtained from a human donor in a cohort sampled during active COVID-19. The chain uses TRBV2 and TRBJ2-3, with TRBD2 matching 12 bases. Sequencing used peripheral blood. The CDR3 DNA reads TGTGCCAGCAGTGCGACTAGCGGGAGTACAGATACGCAGTATTTT. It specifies CASSATSGSTDTQYF. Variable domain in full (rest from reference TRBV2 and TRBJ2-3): EPEVTQTPSHQVTQMGQEVILRCVPISNHLYFYWYRQILGQKVEFLVSFYNNEISEKSEIFDDQFSVERPDGSNFTLKIRSTKLEDSAMYFCASSATSGSTDTQYFGPGTRLTVL.